This T cell receptor (beta chain) was obtained from a study of cytomegalovirus exposure and HLA in healthy donors. About the research overall: Unique TCRs from HLA-typed donors, 70 million to 100 million of them, were held in an early data release.

Details on this clone: The target antigen is unknown.

The PCR employed 60 Vbeta primers together with 13 Jbeta primers. Produced via immunoSEQ multiplex PCR; TCRdb's table is partial and in-frame only. The table shows just over 150,000 clones, with approximately 85% occurring only once. Trimming took off 6 bases at V and 6 bases at J, with 12 bases between the two ends. The CDR3 has 14 amino acids. The germline V gene has CDR1 LNHDA and CDR2 SQIVND (reference sequence). Findings and caveats of the study: For presence/absence analyses, sequencing depth was assumed to be roughly uniform across donors. Most of the CMV-associated TCR beta chains (in a later analysis) appeared to be HLA-restricted. Because they were indistinguishable, some V segments, including TRBV6-2 and TRBV6-3, were excluded.

The sequenced sample was PBMCs. The receptor was isolated from a man younger than 30 in good health and CMV-seropositive. This chain links TRBV19 with TRBJ1-6; D gene uncertain. Here the CDR3 DNA reads TGTGCCAGTAGGACAAACAACCTTAATTCACCCCTCCACTTT. This codes for CASRTNNLNSPLHF. Full variable domain (remainder filled in from reference TRBV19 and TRBJ1-6): DGGITQSPKYLFRKEGQNVTLSCEQNLNHDAMYWYRQDPGQGLRLIYYSQIVNDFQKGDIAEGYSVSREKKESFPLTVTSAQKNPTAFYLCASRTNNLNSPLHFGNGTRLTVT.